This TCR beta chain was observed in a study of blood T cell repertoires in COVID-19. Study information: PBMCs, B-cell-depleted T cells, or T cells provided the cDNA or gDNA that made up the material.

The germline V gene encodes CDR1 SEHNR and CDR2 FQNEAQ (reference sequence). There are 13 residues in the CDR3. The ends were cut back, 8 bases at V and 3 bases at J, with 12 bases in the middle. Original handling: Reference gene primer amplification yielded estimated nucleated cell counts. The protocol was immunoSEQ multiplex PCR, while the TCRdb copy is restricted to in-frame clones and leaves out a portion. That table is the source of V, J and clone size, and D and trimming were worked out from the DNA. The sample contains some 91,000 clones, 83% of which appear only once. The gene calls are TRBV7-9 and TRBJ2-3, with no clear D. The sequencing sample was made of peripheral blood. The sequence derives from a human donor in a cohort sampled during active COVID-19. As DNA, the CDR3 is TGTGCCAGCTCCTCCCCTAGGACAGATACGCAGTATTTT. Its protein is CASSSPRTDTQYF.